The 15 T cell receptor beta chains below were found in one sample sequenced in a study of neurological immune-mediated disorders. TCRdb passed the 5' RACE reads through MiXCR, listing each CDR3 protein once. Found here are around 71,000 distinct CDR3 sequences, roughly 13% of them singletons; the top ten hold 3.5% to 5.5%. Time point meaning: longitudinal time-point 1 (baseline). The specimen sequenced was PBMCs. Source of these receptors: a female donor with HTLV-1-associated myelopathy (HAM/TSP).

V usage is TRBV24-1 and J usage is TRBJ1-2; no firm D call. Germline CDR1 is KGHDR and CDR2 is SFDVKD. The CDR3 length is 12 residues. Between the trimmed V and J ends, which lost 4 bases and 10 bases, there was a span of 12 bases. The CDR3 nucleotides read TGTGCCACCAGTGACGGACTAGAAGACTACACCTTC. Translated: CATSDGLEDYTF.

This clonotype has a count of ten or more. The rearrangement uses TRBV24-1 and TRBJ2-3; TRBD2 matches 9 bases. V dropped 1 base and J dropped 0; count of bases not matched to a gene: 1. This CDR3 is built from 16 residues. Germline CDR1 KGHDR, CDR2 SFDVKD. CDR3 nucleotide sequence: TGTGCCACCAGTGATTTAACTAGCGGGAGCACAGATACGCAGTATTTT. The encoded protein is CATSDLTSGSTDTQYF.

The table lists this clonotype with many counts. The J gene is TRBJ1-4, the V gene TRBV6-5; TRBD1 might be the D (5 bases). Germline V gene lookup returns CDR1 MNHEY and CDR2 SVGAGI. The V end was cut by 5 bases, the J end by 7 bases, with 17 bases between. CDR3 size: 15 residues. The CDR3 DNA is TGTGCCAGCAGTCCCCTCGACAGTTCGGGTGAAAAACTGTTTTTT. This codes for CASSPLDSSGEKLFF.

This clonotype was observed at least ten times. V usage is TRBV12-3 or TRBV12-4 and J usage is TRBJ1-1; tentative D call: TRBD1 (5 bases). This CDR3 spans 14 amino acids. V gave up 6 bases and J gave up 0 bases, with 11 bases separating them. The CDR3: CASRRGAMNTEAFF. The CDR3 DNA is TGTGCCAGCAGACGGGGCGCAATGAACACTGAAGCTTTCTTT.

This clonotype has a count of ten or more. The chain couples TRBV20-1 to TRBJ2-3; no definite D call. The CDR3 length is 15 residues. CDR1 is DFQATT and CDR2 is SNEGSKA in the germline V gene (reference sequence). Trimming took 5 bases from V and 2 from J, leaving 17 bases between them. The DNA for the CDR3 is TGCAGTGCTCTTCGACTCACCGGATCCACAGATACGCAGTATTTT. It yields the protein CSALRLTGSTDTQYF.

In its sample, this clonotype was seen many times. The chain couples TRBV3-1 to TRBJ2-5, with D possibly called TRBD1 or TRBD2 (5 bases each). This CDR3 contains 14 residues. V lost 4 bases to trimming and J lost 4 bases, with 13 bases between them. CDR1 is LGHDT and CDR2 is YNNKEL in the germline V gene (reference sequence). CDR3 sequence reads: CASSPWDHGETQYF. The CDR3 coding sequence is TGTGCCAGCAGCCCCTGGGACCACGGAGAGACCCAGTACTTC.

This clonotype appeared many times. For the CDR3, the DNA is TGCAGTGCTCGCCCAGGAGGGACCGCCTACGAGCAGTACTTC. It encodes CSARPGGTAYEQYF. The chain recombines TRBV20-1 with TRBJ2-7; D might be TRBD2 (6 bases). The V gene's germline CDR1 is DFQATT and CDR2 SNEGSKA (reference sequence). The CDR3 loop spans 14 amino acids. V was trimmed by 5 bases and J by 2 bases, leaving 16 bases between them.

This clonotype was recorded at least ten times. V and J are TRBV12-3 or TRBV12-4 and TRBJ2-2; D uncertain. Trimming removed 2 bases from V and 5 bases from J, with 6 bases in between. The CDR3 extends over 13 amino acids. In DNA form, the CDR3 reads TGTGCCAGCAGTTTAACGCAGACCGGGGAGCTGTTTTTT. Protein: CASSLTQTGELFF.

This clonotype was counted many times. V and J are TRBV5-1 and TRBJ1-5; 9 nucleotides line up with TRBD1. V trimming: 0 bases; J trimming: 5 bases; junction bases outside the gene matches: 9. The CDR3 contains 17 residues. Germline V gives CDR1 SGHRS, CDR2 YFSETQ. DNA for the CDR3: TGCGCCAGCAGCTTGGGGACAGGGGAAATAGGGTATCAGCCCCAGCATTTT. This encodes CASSLGTGEIGYQPQHF.

As regards this clonotype: One junction end does not reproduce the germline sequence, and a read error may be involved. The rearrangement uses TRBV15 and TRBJ2-5; 7 bases align to TRBD2. In germline, CDR1 is LNHNV, CDR2 YYDKDF (reference sequence). The CDR3 is 15 residues long. The DNA of the CDR3 is TGTGCTACCAACAGATATCGGGGGGTCCAAGAGACCCAGTACTTC. As protein: CATNRYRGVQETQYF. Complete variable domain (other parts from reference TRBV15 and TRBJ2-5): DAMVIQNPRYQVTQFGKPVTLSCSQTLNHNVMYWYQQKSSQAPKLLFHYYDKDFNNEADTPDNFQSRRPNTSFCFLDIRSPGLGDTAMYLCATNRYRGVQETQYFGPGTRLLVL.

This clonotype has more than one count but fewer than ten. This chain joins TRBV10-2 and TRBJ1-4; possibly TRBD1 for D (5 bases). The CDR3 has 13 amino acids. V lost 11 bases and J 5 bases, leaving 15 bases between the germline ends. Germline CDR1 is WSHSY and CDR2 is SAAADI. For the CDR3, the DNA is TGCGCCGGCACCGGGACGGTAAATGAAAAACTGTTTTTT. This codes for CAGTGTVNEKLFF.

There are many counts of this clonotype. The gene calls are TRBV5-1 and TRBJ1-1, with D possibly being TRBD1 (5 bases). Germline V gene lookup returns CDR1 SGHRS and CDR2 YFSETQ. Trimming took off 6 bases at V and 4 bases at J, with 16 bases between the two ends. This CDR3 is 14 amino acids long. CDR3: CASKGSWRGTEAFF. Here the CDR3 DNA reads TGCGCCAGCAAAGGTTCTTGGAGGGGCACTGAAGCTTTCTTT.

This clonotype was seen repeatedly, ten times or more. Here the CDR3 DNA reads TGTGCCAGCAGCCAAGAATCTCGGGGGAAAGAGCAGTACTTC. Amino acids: CASSQESRGKEQYF. The chain couples TRBV3-1 to TRBJ2-7; D may be TRBD2 (6 bases). Trimming stripped 0 bases from V and 7 bases from J, with 13 bases between. The CDR3 runs to 14 residues. The germline V gene has CDR1 LGHDT and CDR2 YNNKEL (reference sequence).

This clonotype was recorded many times. V usage is TRBV7-9 and J usage is TRBJ2-5; 12 bases align to TRBD2. Unmatched junction bases numbered 6, after V lost 5 bases and J lost 5 bases. CDR3 length equals 15 residues. CDR1 is SEHNR and CDR2 is FQNEAQ in the germline V gene (reference sequence). The CDR3 here is CASSPSGGASETQYF. Written as DNA, the CDR3 is TGTGCCAGCAGCCCTAGCGGGGGGGCCTCGGAGACCCAGTACTTC.

Many counts were recorded for this clonotype. The chain combines TRBV20-1 with TRBJ2-2, with TRBD2 as a possible D gene (6 bases). The V and J ends lost 6 bases and 5 bases respectively, with 7 bases between them. The CDR3 is 11 amino acids. Looked up from germline, CDR1 is DFQATT and CDR2 is SNEGSKA (reference sequence). The CDR3: CSASGTGELFF. The CDR3 DNA is TGCAGTGCCAGCGGGACCGGGGAGCTGTTTTTT.